The source of this T cell receptor beta chain is a study of T cell responses to AZD1222 COVID-19 vaccine. Points from the study as a whole: Donors were largely white British and mainly female; clonal diversity was possibly underestimated. Among spike-specific TCRs, nearly half reportedly target unmutated variant regions.

The method was immunoSEQ multiplex PCR; TCRdb's version includes in-frame clones alone and lacks a portion of them. This table holds around 80,000 clones, 70% to 90% found once. Germline lookup yields CDR1 LGHNA and CDR2 YNFKEQ. V shed 3 bases and J 1 base; nucleotides not matched to a gene: 2. This CDR3 spans 16 amino acids. Details on this clone: The target antigen is unknown.

This receptor was obtained from an adult in good health. The source material was peripheral blood, sampled on day 0 of AZD1222 vaccination. The chain joins TRBV4-2 to TRBJ1-6, with TRBD1 identical over 8 bases. CDR3 sequence (DNA): TGTGCCAGCAGCCAGGGGGACAGGTCCTATAATTCACCCCTCCACTTT. This translates into CASSQGDRSYNSPLHF.